The clone carrying this T cell receptor beta chain was observed a handful of times. Its antigen is undetermined. This specimen comes from a study of CD8+CD57+ T cells in acquired aplastic anemia. On the study more broadly: Recorded DNA amounts for sorted CD4+ and CD8+ cells had an average of around 3 ug.

The CDR3 length is 15 residues. In germline, CDR1 is SEHNR, CDR2 FQNEAQ (reference sequence). V lost 4 bases to trimming and J lost 1 base, with 14 bases between them. Broader study findings: Found in both controls and patients were twenty-nine CD8+ CDR3 sequences.

Investigators profiled TCR beta VDJ and CDR3 from genomic DNA template. One entry per CDR3 protein results from TCRdb running MiXCR on the reads. The data show approximately 32,000 distinct CDR3 sequences, 76% seen once. The sequencing sample was made of sorted CD4+, CD8+, or CD8+CD57+ T cells (not recorded which) from PBMCs. V is TRBV7-9 and J is TRBJ2-7, with D possibly matching TRBD2 (5 bases). The receptor was isolated from a human donor in good health, serving as a control. The CDR3 loop reads CASSSPRTGSYEQYF. CDR3 in DNA: TGTGCCAGCAGCTCCCCCCGGACGGGATCCTACGAGCAGTACTTC.